These 18 T cell receptor beta chains were all obtained from the same sample, sequenced in a study of T cell responses to AZD1222 COVID-19 vaccine. Repertoires were generated with immunoSEQ multiplex PCR, while TCRdb's copy carries only in-frame clones and drops some. The sample has more than 140,000 clones, approximately 93% seen once. This specimen was peripheral blood, taken on day 0 of MenACWY control vaccination. These receptor sequences come from an adult in good health.

This sequence joins TRBV5-1 and TRBJ1-5, with D maybe TRBD1 (6 bases). CDR3 length equals 14 residues. V dropped 0 bases and J dropped 4 bases, with 8 bases sitting between them. Germline CDR1 SGHRS, CDR2 YFSETQ. The CDR3 DNA reads as TGCGCCAGCAGCTTGGGAGGGACAAATCAGCCCCAGCATTTT. This translates into CASSLGGTNQPQHF.

This clone was observed a few times. This chain connects TRBV10-3 to TRBJ1-4, with TRBD1 matching over 7 bases. The CDR3 covers 15 residues. Per the germline V gene, CDR1 is ENHRY and CDR2 is SYGVKD. Trimming removed 3 bases from V and 10 bases from J; junction bases left unmatched: 11. The CDR3 is CAISERTGADGKLFF. DNA of the CDR3: TGTGCCATCAGTGAAAGGACAGGCGCGGACGGAAAACTGTTTTTT.

This chain joins TRBV7-9 and TRBJ2-7; D perhaps matches TRBD1 (6 bases). CDR1 is SEHNR, CDR2 FQNEAQ, per germline (reference sequence). The CDR3 runs to 16 residues. V was pared by 3 bases and J by 2 bases, with 17 bases between. The CDR3 spells CASSLAKEGGTYEQYF. In DNA form, the CDR3 reads TGTGCCAGCAGCTTGGCGAAGGAAGGGGGAACCTACGAGCAGTACTTC.

This chain joins TRBV14 and TRBJ1-3; D unresolved. V was clipped by 2 bases and J by 4 bases, with 3 bases between them. Germline V gene sequence: CDR1 SGHDN, CDR2 FVKESK. This CDR3 is 12 amino acids long. The CDR3 region is CASSQPGNTIYF. CDR3 bases: TGTGCCAGCAGCCAACCAGGAAACACCATATATTTT.

The V gene is TRBV9, the J gene TRBJ1-1; D is unresolved. This CDR3 is 15 amino acids long. Germline V gene lookup returns CDR1 SGDLS and CDR2 YYNGEE. The ends were cut back, 3 bases at V and 5 bases at J, with 17 bases in the middle. The CDR3 DNA reads as TGTGCCAGCAGCGCCCGTTCAGACGAACGGACTGAAGCTTTCTTT. Residues: CASSARSDERTEAFF.

The chain employs TRBV6-5 and TRBJ2-7; 9 positions agree with TRBD1. The CDR3 runs 15 residues. Germline CDR1 and CDR2: MNHEY and SVGAGI. J gave up 5 bases and V 4 bases, and 9 bases lay outside the gene matches. CDR3 in amino acids: CASSSRDRDRDEQYF. In DNA, the CDR3 is TGTGCCAGCAGTTCGAGGGACAGGGACCGGGACGAGCAGTACTTC.

The CDR3 DNA reads TGTGCCAGCAGCTTAGGGCCAGCGAACACTGAAGCTTTCTTT. It specifies CASSLGPANTEAFF. This chain uses TRBV11-3 with TRBJ1-1; D gene uncertain. The CDR3 contains 14 residues. Germline V lookup: CDR1 SGHNT, CDR2 YENEEA. Trimming shortened V by 1 base and J by 1 base, and 7 bases separated the two germline ends.

V gene TRBV27 combines with J gene TRBJ1-1, with a possible D match to TRBD1 (6 bases). The CDR3 consists of 15 residues. V gave up 0 bases and J gave up 11 bases, with 19 bases separating them. Germline CDR1 reads MNHEY; CDR2 reads SMNVEV (reference sequence). The chain's CDR3 is CASSLSVGTTWAAFF. Written as DNA, the CDR3 is TGTGCCAGCAGTTTATCCGTCGGGACAACCTGGGCCGCTTTCTTT.

This clone was seen only once. The V gene is TRBV19, the J gene TRBJ1-1; unclear D gene. The CDR3 sequence is 11 residues long. The germline V gene encodes CDR1 LNHDA and CDR2 SQIVND (reference sequence). Between the trimmed V and J ends, which lost 5 bases and 8 bases, there was a span of 9 bases. The chain's CDR3 is CASSVGGEAFF. DNA of the CDR3: TGTGCCAGTAGTGTCGGTGGGGAAGCTTTCTTT.

The chain has TRBV5-5 and TRBJ1-1, with D tentatively TRBD1 (5 bases). In germline, CDR1 is SGHKS, CDR2 YYEKEE (reference sequence). This CDR3 has 12 residues. The germline V and J ends were trimmed by 3 bases and 6 bases, with 9 bases remaining between them. The CDR3 sequence: CASSWMGAEAFF. The CDR3 DNA reads TGTGCCAGCAGCTGGATGGGGGCTGAAGCTTTCTTT.

This clone has only a few counts. V usage is TRBV9 and J usage is TRBJ2-6, with 7 bases identical to TRBD1. With 4 bases clipped from V and 0 bases from J, the junction kept 13 bases outside the gene matches. The CDR3 is 19 residues long. CDR1 is SGDLS and CDR2 is YYNGEE in the germline V gene. The CDR3: CASSIFGTVGSSGANVLTF. The CDR3 coding sequence is TGTGCCAGCAGCATATTCGGGACAGTTGGGAGCTCTGGGGCCAACGTCCTGACTTTC.

The gene calls are TRBV14 and TRBJ1-1; 7 positions agree with TRBD1. The CDR3 consists of 18 residues. Germline V lookup: CDR1 SGHDN, CDR2 FVKESK. Trimming cost V 4 bases and J 0 bases; bases outside gene matches: 14. CDR3 coding DNA: TGTGCCAGCAGCCTCCTCCTTGGGGGAGGGGGCCTGAACACTGAAGCTTTCTTT. The encoded protein is CASSLLLGGGGLNTEAFF.

This rearrangement joins TRBV2 to TRBJ1-5; 7 bases match TRBD1. Trimming took 1 base from V and 5 from J; bases not matched to a gene: 11. This CDR3 region has 17 residues. CDR1 SNHLY and CDR2 FYNNEI come from the germline V gene. CDR3 in DNA: TGTGCCAGCAGTGAAGGGGGGACAGCCAACCTGTATCAGCCCCAGCATTTT. Translation gives CASSEGGTANLYQPQHF. Combining the CDR3 with reference TRBV2 and TRBJ1-5 gives the whole variable domain EPEVTQTPSHQVTQMGQEVILRCVPISNHLYFYWYRQILGQKVEFLVSFYNNEISEKSEIFDDQFSVERPDGSNFTLKIRSTKLEDSAMYFCASSEGGTANLYQPQHFGDGTRLSIL.

This chain links TRBV7-9 with TRBJ1-1; 8 bases align to TRBD1. V shed 5 bases, J shed 5 bases, and the junction held 10 bases outside the gene matches. The CDR3 sequence is 15 residues long. Germline CDR1 reads SEHNR; CDR2 reads FQNEAQ (reference sequence). The DNA of the CDR3 is TGTGCCAGCAGCAAAGGACAGGGAGAGGAGACTGAAGCTTTCTTT. It encodes CASSKGQGEETEAFF.

The V and J genes are TRBV9 and TRBJ2-2, with D perhaps matching TRBD1 or TRBD2 (5 bases each). CDR3 length equals 13 residues. Per the germline V gene, CDR1 is SGDLS and CDR2 is YYNGEE. Trimming removed 7 bases at V and 0 bases at J, with 7 bases between. This chain's CDR3 is CASGGPNTGELFF. CDR3 in DNA: TGTGCCAGCGGGGGACCGAACACCGGGGAGCTGTTTTTT.

The chain couples TRBV23-1 to TRBJ1-2, with D possibly being TRBD1 (5 bases). TRBV23-1 is recorded as an ORF, its role being uncertain. The CDR3 is 14 amino acids. V shed 4 bases and J shed 7 bases, with 16 bases lying between them. CDR3 amino acids: CASSLTGALRGYTF. For the CDR3, the DNA is TGCGCCAGCAGTCTCACCGGGGCCCTTCGTGGCTACACCTTC.

V and J are TRBV7-3 and TRBJ2-7; 7 bases are a match to TRBD1. The CDR3 contains 13 residues. Germline V gives CDR1 SGHTA, CDR2 FQGTGA. Trimming removed 2 bases from V and 7 bases from J; junction bases left unmatched: 5. The CDR3 loop is CASSLRQGGEQYF. The CDR3 nucleotides read TGTGCCAGCAGCTTACGACAGGGTGGAGAGCAGTACTTC.

This chain joins TRBV9 and TRBJ2-1, with 7 bases that match TRBD2. Germline trimming cut 3 bases from V and 6 bases from J; bases unmatched to any gene: 9. Germline lookup yields CDR1 SGDLS and CDR2 YYNGEE. The CDR3 consists of 15 residues. The DNA for the CDR3 is TGTGCCAGCAGCGGAGGAGGGCCGGGAGGCAATGAGCAGTTCTTC. This translates into CASSGGGPGGNEQFF.